The 5 T cell receptor beta chains presented below share a single source sample, sequenced in a study of T-cell reconstitution after alpha-beta-depleted transplantation in children. For TCRbeta, the library was prepared with unique molecular identifiers. Each CDR3 protein is one row after TCRdb ran MiXCR on the PCR reads. Here the sample spans hundreds of thousands of distinct CDR3 sequences, over 15% being singletons. The material sequenced was PBMCs, mostly from graft donor cells, taken 360 days after TCRalphabeta/CD19-depleted stem cell transplant. The receptors come from a male patient aged 2 to 10 who had a stem cell transplant for acute lymphoblastic leukemia, so the T cells may come from the graft donor.

This clonotype appeared a few times. The V call is TRBV5-1, the J call TRBJ2-5, with D possibly TRBD2 on 6 matching bases. Looked up from germline, CDR1 is SGHRS and CDR2 is YFSETQ. The ends were cut back, 0 bases at V and 1 base at J, with 10 bases in the middle. The CDR3 contains 15 residues. CDR3 sequence (DNA): TGCGCCAGCAGCTTGGTTCTAGCGCCCCAAGAGACCCAGTACTTC. It translates to CASSLVLAPQETQYF.

The chain uses TRBV28 and TRBJ2-7; 8 nucleotides match TRBD1. The CDR3 spans 14 residues. Germline V gene data show CDR1 as MDHEN and CDR2 as SYDVKM. Unmatched junction bases numbered 8, after V lost 6 bases and J lost 4 bases. The CDR3 nucleotides read TGTGCCAGCAGGGGGGCAGGGGGCGTTTACGAGCAGTACTTC. Its protein is CASRGAGGVYEQYF.

This chain links TRBV27 with TRBJ2-1; 7 bases map to TRBD2. Germline trimming cut 2 bases from V and 5 bases from J; bases unmatched to any gene: 6. Per germline, CDR1 MNHEY and CDR2 SMNVEV (reference sequence). This CDR3 region has 15 residues. Here the CDR3 reads CASSLPGLRDNEQFF. CDR3 coding DNA: TGTGCCAGCAGTTTACCGGGACTACGAGACAATGAGCAGTTCTTC.

This clonotype has just a few counts. The gene calls are TRBV5-6 and TRBJ1-5; a possible D gene is TRBD1 (5 bases). V lost 1 base to trimming and J lost 3 bases, with 20 bases between them. The germline CDR1 and CDR2 sequences are SGHDT and YYEEEE. The CDR3 runs 18 residues. The CDR3 DNA reads as TGTGCCAGCAGCTTGATCCAAGGGGCTGAAGAGAACAATCAGCCCCAGCATTTT. The encoded protein is CASSLIQGAEENNQPQHF.

The V call is TRBV6-1, the J call TRBJ2-7; D not certain. Germline lookup yields CDR1 MNHNS and CDR2 SASEGT. This CDR3 has 13 amino acids. Trimming took off 0 bases at V and 4 bases at J, with 7 bases between the two ends. Written as DNA, the CDR3 is TGTGCCAGCAGTGAAGCGATTCTTTACGAGCAGTACTTC. Its translation: CASSEAILYEQYF.